The source of this T cell receptor beta chain is a study of shared clonotypes between healthy human individuals. Findings of the study overall: Clonotypes that were shared across several donors made up about 4.5% of naive CD4 clonotypes.

Profiled with immunoSEQ multiplex PCR; TCRdb holds only in-frame clones, not every one. The data show some 1,900,000 clones, about 95% seen once. Naive CD8 cells were CD45RO-negative, positively selected for CCR7, excluding terminally differentiated effector memory CD45RA+ cells. The germline gives CDR1 SGHNT, CDR2 YYREEE (reference sequence). The CDR3 spans 13 residues. V trimming: 2 bases; J trimming: 2 bases; junction bases outside the gene matches: 0. To note about this clone: Its antigen is unidentified.

The rearrangement links TRBV5-4 to TRBJ2-7; 8 bases align to TRBD2. This clonotype was obtained from a man aged 18-30 years in good health. Sequencing input: naive CD8+ T cells sorted from blood. The DNA of the CDR3 is TGTGCCAGCAGCTTTAGCGGGGCCTACGAGCAGTACTTC. It translates to CASSFSGAYEQYF.